This T cell receptor (beta chain) was profiled in a study of T cells expressing NK-cell markers. Turning to the study itself: Eight donors were sequenced, seven testing HCMV-seropositive and one testing seronegative.

The germline V gene has CDR1 SQVTM and CDR2 ANQGSEA. The CDR3 is 15 residues long. TCRdb re-called the 5' RACE reads; one entry per CDR3 protein, DNA not given. The sample data list roughly 430,000 distinct CDR3 sequences. The receptor comes from a woman aged 18 to 75 in good health. The J gene is TRBJ2-1, the V gene TRBV29-1; there is no DNA to check the TCRdb D call of TRBD2. Sequencing used blood T cells: a sorted CD56 or NKG2C T cell subset, CD4+ or CD8+ T cells, or bulk PBMC T cells (not recorded which). The CDR3: CSVVLGLADPSEQFF.